These T cell receptor beta chains were read from a single sample in a study of blood T cell repertoires in COVID-19. Clones were sequenced by immunoSEQ multiplex PCR, and TCRdb holds only the in-frame ones, with some missing. The sample carries about 200,000 clones, roughly 84% recorded once. The material sequenced was peripheral blood. The receptors were sampled from a human donor in a cohort sampled during active COVID-19. CDR3s include the opening cysteine and the closing phenylalanine or tryptophan. A D gene is named only where the DNA matches it firmly. Clone size is not always given. Where it is, it says once, few, many or a class for expanded clones.

TRBV19	TRBD1	TRBJ1-4	-	14	CASSPGTGTEKLFF	TGTGCCAGTAGTCCGGGGACAGGGACTGAAAAACTGTTTTTT
TRBV6-2/TRBV6-3	TRBD2	TRBJ2-5	-	15	CASSSTGLARETQYF	TGTGCCAGCAGTTCCACGGGACTAGCAAGGGAGACCCAGTACTTC
TRBV11-3	-	TRBJ2-2	-	13	CASSWQGSGELFF	TGTGCCAGCAGCTGGCAGGGGTCCGGGGAGCTGTTTTTT
TRBV28	-	TRBJ1-5	few	14	CASTAGRINQPQHF	TGTGCCAGCACCGCGGGGCGGATCAATCAGCCCCAGCATTTT
TRBV11-2	TRBD1	TRBJ2-6	-	19	CASSFRDRFFQSGANVLTF	TGTGCCAGCAGCTTCCGGGACAGGTTCTTCCAATCTGGGGCCAACGTCCTGACTTTC
TRBV6-5	-	TRBJ2-5	-	16	CASSYHARVGQETQYF	TGTGCCAGCAGTTACCATGCCAGGGTGGGCCAAGAGACCCAGTACTTC
TRBV15	-	TRBJ1-5	once	16	CATSREWSEKNQPQHF	TGTGCCACCAGCAGAGAATGGTCGGAGAAAAATCAGCCCCAGCATTTT
TRBV10-1	TRBD2	TRBJ2-5	-	16	CASSDGLAGPLETQYF	TGCGCCAGCAGTGATGGACTAGCGGGGCCATTGGAGACCCAGTACTTC
TRBV5-6	-	TRBJ1-1	-	17	CASSLEIGEVRHTEAFF	TGTGCCAGCAGCTTGGAAATCGGGGAGGTGAGACACACTGAAGCTTTCTTT
TRBV28	-	TRBJ1-1	-	15	CASAPGLTGNTEAFF	TGTGCCAGCGCACCCGGGTTGACAGGGAACACTGAAGCTTTCTTT
TRBV19	TRBD2	TRBJ2-2	-	19	CASSLYSSGTSGNTGELFF	TGTGCCAGTAGTCTATATTCATCCGGGACTAGCGGGAACACCGGGGAGCTGTTTTTT
TRBV18	TRBD1	TRBJ1-3	-	14	CASSRDRAGNTIYF	TGTGCCAGCTCCCGCGACAGGGCTGGAAACACCATATATTTT
TRBV7-6	TRBD1	TRBJ2-6	-	16	CASSQTGGYGANVLTF	TGTGCCAGCAGCCAAACAGGGGGCTATGGGGCCAACGTCCTGACTTTC
TRBV5-1	-	TRBJ1-2	-	12	CASSLATDGYTF	TGCGCCAGCAGCTTGGCCACAGACGGCTACACCTTC
TRBV19	TRBD1	TRBJ1-1	-	13	CASTPTGGTEAFF	TGTGCCAGTACCCCGACAGGGGGCACTGAAGCTTTCTTT
TRBV27	TRBD2	TRBJ2-7	-	15	CASSPHRTSGSSKYF	TGTGCCAGCAGTCCCCACCGGACTAGCGGGAGCTCGAAGTACTTC
TRBV7-9	TRBD1	TRBJ2-2	-	16	CASSFGQGVDTGELFF	TGTGCCAGCAGCTTTGGACAGGGAGTGGACACCGGGGAGCTGTTTTTT
TRBV24-1	-	TRBJ2-7	-	15	CATSATGSSSYEQYF	TGTGCCACCAGCGCGACAGGCTCCAGCTCCTACGAGCAGTACTTC
TRBV28	-	TRBJ1-5	-	14	CASSREVRNQPQHF	TGTGCCAGCAGTAGGGAGGTGCGCAATCAGCCCCAGCATTTT
TRBV11-1	TRBD1	TRBJ2-7	-	14	CASSLRDREYEQYF	TGTGCCAGCAGCCTCCGGGACAGGGAGTACGAGCAGTACTTC
TRBV5-1	TRBD1	TRBJ2-5	-	12	CASSGQGETQYF	TGCGCCAGCAGCGGACAGGGTGAGACCCAGTACTTC
TRBV13	TRBD2	TRBJ2-7	-	12	CASGGRVYEQYF	TGTGCCAGTGGCGGGAGGGTTTACGAGCAGTACTTC
TRBV24-1	TRBD2	TRBJ2-7	once	14	CATSPGGRESEQYF	TGTGCCACCAGCCCGGGCGGGAGGGAGTCCGAGCAGTACTTC
TRBV14	TRBD2	TRBJ2-7	-	14	CASSLGLGSYEQYF	TGTGCCAGCAGCCTGGGACTAGGCTCCTACGAGCAGTACTTC
TRBV7-9	-	TRBJ1-2	-	15	CASSLVGAVDYGYTF	TGTGCCAGCAGCTTAGTAGGGGCAGTGGACTATGGCTACACCTTC
TRBV6-2/TRBV6-3	-	TRBJ2-7	-	15	CASSYGRGSTYEQYF	TGTGCCAGCAGTTACGGCAGGGGCTCAACCTACGAGCAGTACTTC
TRBV5-4	-	TRBJ2-3	-	12	CASSPPGDTQYF	TGTGCCAGCAGCCCTCCAGGGGATACGCAGTATTTT
TRBV19	TRBD1	TRBJ2-7	few	15	CASSPGTGGNYEQYF	TGTGCCAGTAGTCCGGGGACAGGGGGAAACTACGAGCAGTACTTC
TRBV7-9	-	TRBJ2-7	-	16	CASSRVNRERAYEQYF	TGTGCCAGCAGCCGAGTGAACCGGGAGCGGGCCTACGAGCAGTACTTC
TRBV4-1	-	TRBJ2-1	-	17	CASSQGPAGSRIGEQFF	TGCGCCAGCAGCCAAGGTCCGGCGGGATCGCGGATAGGTGAGCAGTTCTTC